This TCR beta chain stems from a study of cytomegalovirus exposure and HLA in healthy donors. This PCR relied on a set of 60 Vbeta primers and 13 Jbeta primers. Using immunoSEQ multiplex PCR, the repertoire was profiled, and TCRdb retains in-frame clones only, with some absent. The sample has approximately 100,000 clones; 60% to 85% are singletons. To note about this clone: What it recognizes is unknown.

Study-wide results and limits: In vitro data verified a few CMV-associated chains as specific for CMV antigens. Cytomegalovirus association was assigned to around 150 TCR beta chains. Highly shared sequence variants in one cluster were likely a sequencing artifact. There were some V segments, including TRBV6-2 and TRBV6-3, excluded as indistinguishable.

This CDR3 contains 15 residues. Germline CDR1 and CDR2: SGHRS and YFSETQ. V gave up 7 bases and J gave up 1 base, with 17 bases separating them. The receptor was isolated from a female donor in good health and CMV-seronegative. The chain carries TRBV5-1 and TRBJ1-1, with D possibly matching TRBD1 (5 bases). Sequencing was carried out using PBMCs. CDR3 DNA sequence: TGCGCCAGCTCCATAGGTGAAGGGGCGAACACTGAAGCTTTCTTT. Translated, it gives CASSIGEGANTEAFF.